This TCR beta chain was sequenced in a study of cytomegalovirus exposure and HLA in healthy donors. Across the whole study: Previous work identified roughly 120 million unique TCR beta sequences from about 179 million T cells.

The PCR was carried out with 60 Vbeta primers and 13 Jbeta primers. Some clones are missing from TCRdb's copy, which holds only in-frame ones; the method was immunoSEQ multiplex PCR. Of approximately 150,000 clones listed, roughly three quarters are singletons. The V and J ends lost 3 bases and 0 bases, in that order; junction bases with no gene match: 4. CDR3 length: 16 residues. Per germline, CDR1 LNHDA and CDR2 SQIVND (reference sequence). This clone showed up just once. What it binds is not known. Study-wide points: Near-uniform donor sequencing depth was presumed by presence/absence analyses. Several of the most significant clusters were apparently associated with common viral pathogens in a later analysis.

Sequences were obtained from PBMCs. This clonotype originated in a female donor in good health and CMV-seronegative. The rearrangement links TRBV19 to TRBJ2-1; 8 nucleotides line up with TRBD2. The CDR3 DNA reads TGTGCCAGTAGTATTCTAGCGGGCCTCTCCTACAATGAGCAGTTCTTC. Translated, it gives CASSILAGLSYNEQFF.